Below, one T cell receptor beta chain is given with its context. This sample was included in a study of T cells in Graves' hyperthyroidism and ophthalmopathy. RNA transcripts provided the source from which TCR beta CDR3 regions were amplified. In the first-round RT-PCR of the TCR CDR3, the HTBI primer set was used. TCRdb reprocessed the multiplex PCR reads via MiXCR and lists one record per CDR3 protein. Altogether about 500,000 distinct CDR3 sequences are present, around 15% being singletons, with the ten largest covering more than 15%. The germline V gene has CDR1 SQVTM and CDR2 ANQGSEA. The V end lost 6 bases, the J end lost 7 bases, and 22 bases lay between the germline ends. This CDR3 spans 14 amino acids.

The chain links TRBV29-1 to TRBJ2-7; D perhaps matches TRBD1 (6 bases). The sequenced sample consisted of blood. The receptor's source is a woman younger than 30 with Graves' hyperthyroidism. CDR3 sequence (DNA): TGCAGCGTCCGTTGGACAGACCTCTTGGGGGAGCAGTACTTC. This encodes CSVRWTDLLGEQYF.